The clone carrying this T cell receptor (beta chain) was counted many times. The data were taken from a study of T cells in Graves' hyperthyroidism and ophthalmopathy. RNA transcripts were the template for amplifying TCR beta CDR3 regions. Researchers ran a first-round RT-PCR on the TCR CDR3 using the HTBI primer set. TCRdb processed the multiplex PCR reads anew with MiXCR; each CDR3 protein has one entry. The profile shows about 740,000 distinct CDR3 sequences, less than 15% of them singletons. V shed 1 base, J shed 4 bases, and the junction held 4 bases outside the gene matches. Germline V lookup: CDR1 GTSNPN, CDR2 SVGIG (reference sequence). The CDR3 is 15 residues long.

The chain carries TRBV30 and TRBJ2-2; TRBD1 agrees at 9 bases. The TCR originated in a woman between 18 and 29 years old with Graves' hyperthyroidism. Source material: blood. For the CDR3, the DNA is TGTGCCTGGAGTGGTCAGACAGGGGGCACCGGGGAGCTGTTTTTT. Its translation is CAWSGQTGGTGELFF.